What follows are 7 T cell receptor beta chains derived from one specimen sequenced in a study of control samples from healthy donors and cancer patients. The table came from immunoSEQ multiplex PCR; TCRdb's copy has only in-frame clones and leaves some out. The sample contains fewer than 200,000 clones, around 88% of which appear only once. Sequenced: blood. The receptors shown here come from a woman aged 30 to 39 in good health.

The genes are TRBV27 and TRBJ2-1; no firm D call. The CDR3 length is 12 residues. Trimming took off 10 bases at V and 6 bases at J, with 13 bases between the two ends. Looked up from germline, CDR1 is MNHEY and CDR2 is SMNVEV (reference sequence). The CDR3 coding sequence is TGTGCCACTATAGCAAGAGGCAATGAGCAGTTCTTC. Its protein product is CATIARGNEQFF.

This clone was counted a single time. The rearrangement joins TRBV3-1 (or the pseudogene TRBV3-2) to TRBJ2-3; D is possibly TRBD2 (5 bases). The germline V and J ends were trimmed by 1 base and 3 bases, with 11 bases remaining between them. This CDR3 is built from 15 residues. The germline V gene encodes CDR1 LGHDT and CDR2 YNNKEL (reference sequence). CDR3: CASSQALRGTDTQYF. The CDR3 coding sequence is TGTGCCAGCAGCCAAGCATTACGGGGTACAGATACGCAGTATTTT.

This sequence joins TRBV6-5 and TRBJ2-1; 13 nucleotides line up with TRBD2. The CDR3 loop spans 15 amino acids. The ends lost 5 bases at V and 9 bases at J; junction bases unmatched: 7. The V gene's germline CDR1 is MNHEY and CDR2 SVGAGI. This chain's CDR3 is CASSPTSGGAAEQFF. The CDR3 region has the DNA TGTGCCAGCAGTCCAACTAGCGGGGGGGCCGCTGAGCAGTTCTTC.

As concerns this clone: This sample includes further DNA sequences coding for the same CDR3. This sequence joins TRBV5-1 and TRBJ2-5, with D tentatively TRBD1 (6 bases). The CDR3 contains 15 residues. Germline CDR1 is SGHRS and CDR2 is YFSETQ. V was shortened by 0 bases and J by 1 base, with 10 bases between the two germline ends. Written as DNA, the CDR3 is TGCGCCAGCAGCTTGGCCCAGGGGCCCCAAGAGACCCAGTACTTC. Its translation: CASSLAQGPQETQYF.

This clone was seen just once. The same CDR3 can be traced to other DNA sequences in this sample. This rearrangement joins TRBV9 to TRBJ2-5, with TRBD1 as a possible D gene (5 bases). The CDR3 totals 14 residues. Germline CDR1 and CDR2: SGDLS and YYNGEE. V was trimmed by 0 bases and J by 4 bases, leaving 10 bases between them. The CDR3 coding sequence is TGTGCCAGCAGCGTAGGGTCAGGGTTAGAGACCCAGTACTTC. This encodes CASSVGSGLETQYF.

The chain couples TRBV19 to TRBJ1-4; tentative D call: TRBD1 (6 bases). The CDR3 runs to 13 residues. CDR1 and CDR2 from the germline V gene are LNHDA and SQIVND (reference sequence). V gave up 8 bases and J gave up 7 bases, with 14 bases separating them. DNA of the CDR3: TGTGCCAGTGCTGACCGAGGGGGTGAAAAACTGTTTTTT. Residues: CASADRGGEKLFF.

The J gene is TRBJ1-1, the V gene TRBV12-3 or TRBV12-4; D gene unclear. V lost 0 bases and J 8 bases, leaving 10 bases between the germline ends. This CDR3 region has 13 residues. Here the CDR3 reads CASSLAGFIEAFF. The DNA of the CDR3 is TGTGCCAGCAGTTTAGCGGGTTTTATAGAAGCTTTCTTT.